The present T cell receptor (beta chain) was sequenced within a study of shared clonotypes between healthy human individuals. The protocol was immunoSEQ multiplex PCR, while the TCRdb copy is restricted to in-frame clones and leaves out a portion. The sample shows roughly 2.2 million clones, roughly 93% of them seen only once. Germline CDR1 and CDR2: MNHNY and SVGAGI (reference sequence). CDR3 length: 16 residues. Deletions cut 6 bases from V and 4 bases from J, with 18 bases between. The genes are TRBV6-6 and TRBJ1-4; possible D gene TRBD1, 6 bases. The receptor's source is a man aged 18 to 30 in good health. Some clones in this sample may be carry-over from other donors' samples. Sequences were obtained from naive CD4+ T cells from PBMCs. Subset: CD45RA+ positively selected. Written as DNA, the CDR3 is TGTGCCAGCAGAAAGGTACCGGACAGCCGTAATGAAAAACTGTTTTTT. Translating it yields CASRKVPDSRNEKLFF.